The 5 T cell receptor beta chains below come from one sample, sequenced in a study of cytomegalovirus exposure and HLA in healthy donors. Primers included in the PCR were 60 Vbeta and 13 Jbeta primers. TCRdb's copy holds only in-frame clones and misses some; the assay was immunoSEQ multiplex PCR. The sample includes some 150,000 clones. Sequencing was performed on PBMCs. The receptors derive from a young woman in good health and CMV-seronegative.

V is TRBV9 and J is TRBJ1-5; D is uncertain. Trimming left V 0 bases short and J 2 bases short, with 6 bases between. The CDR3 runs 14 residues. Per germline, CDR1 SGDLS and CDR2 YYNGEE. Here the CDR3 reads CASSVEAGNQPQHF. The CDR3 nucleotides are TGTGCCAGCAGCGTAGAGGCGGGCAATCAGCCCCAGCATTTT.

This chain uses TRBV11-3 with TRBJ2-3, with no clear D. CDR3 length equals 13 residues. Trimming removed 5 bases from V and 4 bases from J, with 10 bases in between. Per germline, CDR1 SGHNT and CDR2 YENEEA. CDR3 loop: CASSTWRADTQYF. In DNA form, the CDR3 reads TGTGCCAGCAGCACTTGGAGAGCAGATACGCAGTATTTT.

The V call is TRBV7-9, the J call TRBJ2-1; possible D gene TRBD2, 5 bases. Germline V gene lookup returns CDR1 SEHNR and CDR2 FQNEAQ (reference sequence). The CDR3 is 16 residues long. V shed 1 base and J shed 0 bases, with 10 bases lying between them. CDR3 region: CASSLGPSRSYNEQFF. CDR3 coding DNA: TGTGCCAGCAGCTTAGGACCTAGCCGCTCCTACAATGAGCAGTTCTTC.

The V and J genes are TRBV19 and TRBJ1-1, with D uncertain. Germline V gene sequence: CDR1 LNHDA, CDR2 SQIVND (reference sequence). This CDR3 comprises 15 residues. The V and J ends lost 3 bases and 3 bases respectively, with 14 bases between them. CDR3 loop: CASSMGNRQYTEAFF. The CDR3 DNA follows: TGTGCCAGTAGTATGGGCAATCGACAATACACTGAAGCTTTCTTT.

This chain uses TRBV6-5 with TRBJ2-3, with D perhaps TRBD1 (5 bases). V was trimmed by 6 bases and J by 4 bases, leaving 17 bases between them. Germline V gene lookup returns CDR1 MNHEY and CDR2 SVGAGI. This CDR3 region has 15 residues. DNA for the CDR3: TGTGCCAGCAGCCGGGCCTCCAAAGGGGCAGATACGCAGTATTTT. Translating gives CASSRASKGADTQYF.